This is a list of T cell receptor beta chains from one sample in a study of shared clonotypes between healthy human individuals. Repertoires were generated with immunoSEQ multiplex PCR, while TCRdb's copy carries only in-frame clones and drops some. The table shows some 1 million clones, with 60% to 80% occurring only once. The sample consisted of memory CD4+ T cells sorted from blood. The receptors stem from a man between 18 and 29 years old in good health. Both conserved end residues are part of each CDR3. Fields, in order: V gene, D gene, clone size, J gene, CDR3 protein, CDR3 DNA. The D gene is left open where the match is weak. Rows may omit the clone size; those that give it use once, few, many or a size class.

v_gene: TRBV5-1; d_gene: TRBD2; abundance: -; j_gene: TRBJ2-1; CDR3aa: CASSDLAGDYNEQFF; CDR3nt: TGCGCCAGCAGCGACCTAGCGGGGGACTACAATGAGCAGTTCTTC
v_gene: TRBV7-2; d_gene: -; abundance: -; j_gene: TRBJ2-5; CDR3aa: CASSPGVLGETQYF; CDR3nt: TGTGCCAGCAGCCCAGGTGTTTTGGGAGAGACCCAGTACTTC
v_gene: TRBV28; d_gene: -; abundance: -; j_gene: TRBJ1-5; CDR3aa: CASSGSWDQPQHF; CDR3nt: TGTGCCAGCAGTGGGTCTTGGGATCAGCCCCAGCATTTT
v_gene: TRBV29-1; d_gene: -; abundance: -; j_gene: TRBJ2-7; CDR3aa: CSSTAANEQYF; CDR3nt: TGCAGCTCCACAGCGGCGAACGAGCAGTACTTC
v_gene: TRBV30; d_gene: -; abundance: -; j_gene: TRBJ1-5; CDR3aa: CAWSIVFGGNQPQHF; CDR3nt: TGTGCCTGGAGTATAGTCTTCGGGGGCAATCAGCCCCAGCATTTT
v_gene: TRBV4-2; d_gene: TRBD1; abundance: few; j_gene: TRBJ1-3; CDR3aa: CASSQETGAYSGNTIYF; CDR3nt: TGTGCCAGCAGCCAAGAGACAGGGGCCTACTCTGGAAACACCATATATTTT
v_gene: TRBV10-3; d_gene: TRBD1; abundance: few; j_gene: TRBJ1-2; CDR3aa: CAIRGQGDYGYTF; CDR3nt: TGTGCCATCAGGGGACAGGGGGACTATGGCTACACCTTC
v_gene: TRBV7-2; d_gene: -; abundance: -; j_gene: TRBJ1-2; CDR3aa: CASSLERGNYGYTF; CDR3nt: TGTGCCAGCAGCTTAGAAAGGGGGAACTATGGCTACACCTTC
v_gene: TRBV6-1; d_gene: -; abundance: once; j_gene: TRBJ2-2; CDR3aa: CARRVRSTGELFF; CDR3nt: TGTGCCAGGAGAGTCAGGTCCACCGGGGAGCTGTTTTTT
v_gene: TRBV7-2; d_gene: -; abundance: -; j_gene: TRBJ1-2; CDR3aa: CASSLAEVLQGNGYTF; CDR3nt: TGTGCCAGCAGCTTAGCCGAGGTCCTACAGGGTAATGGCTACACCTTC
v_gene: TRBV11-3; d_gene: -; abundance: -; j_gene: TRBJ2-1; CDR3aa: CASSPGVSSYNEQFF; CDR3nt: TGTGCCAGCAGCCCAGGGGTTAGCTCCTACAATGAGCAGTTCTTC
v_gene: TRBV2; d_gene: -; abundance: -; j_gene: TRBJ2-1; CDR3aa: CASSVRGDNEQFF; CDR3nt: TGTGCCAGCAGTGTTAGGGGGGACAATGAGCAGTTCTTC
v_gene: TRBV30; d_gene: TRBD1; abundance: once; j_gene: TRBJ1-2; CDR3aa: CAWSRGQAYYGYTF; CDR3nt: TGTGCCTGGAGTCGAGGACAGGCCTACTATGGCTACACCTTC
v_gene: TRBV5-4; d_gene: TRBD1; abundance: -; j_gene: TRBJ2-2; CDR3aa: CASSSRDRVIGGELFF; CDR3nt: TGTGCCAGCAGCAGCCGGGACAGGGTAATTGGCGGGGAGCTGTTTTTT
v_gene: TRBV13; d_gene: -; abundance: -; j_gene: TRBJ2-7; CDR3aa: CASSLASWGPETTYEQYF; CDR3nt: TGTGCCAGCAGCTTAGCGTCATGGGGCCCAGAGACGACCTACGAGCAGTACTTC
v_gene: TRBV5-1; d_gene: -; abundance: -; j_gene: TRBJ2-3; CDR3aa: CASSFRSSWGVQDTQYF; CDR3nt: TGCGCCAGCAGCTTTAGGTCATCGTGGGGAGTTCAAGATACGCAGTATTTT
v_gene: TRBV9; d_gene: TRBD1; abundance: -; j_gene: TRBJ2-2; CDR3aa: CASSVGLPGTGGGAGELFF; CDR3nt: TGTGCCAGCAGCGTAGGTCTCCCCGGGACAGGGGGAGGGGCCGGGGAGCTGTTTTTT
v_gene: TRBV4-2; d_gene: -; abundance: -; j_gene: TRBJ2-5; CDR3aa: CASTKGGGGQQETQYF; CDR3nt: TGTGCCAGCACAAAAGGGGGCGGGGGGCAACAAGAGACCCAGTACTTC
v_gene: TRBV7-2; d_gene: -; abundance: -; j_gene: TRBJ1-1; CDR3aa: CASSLGAEPPRKAFF; CDR3nt: TGTGCCAGCAGCTTAGGGGCGGAACCGCCGAGGAAAGCTTTCTTT
v_gene: TRBV5-1; d_gene: -; abundance: -; j_gene: TRBJ1-5; CDR3aa: CASSLEGGGYQPQHF; CDR3nt: TGCGCCAGCAGCTTGGAAGGGGGGGGCTATCAGCCCCAGCATTTT
v_gene: TRBV6-5; d_gene: TRBD2; abundance: -; j_gene: TRBJ2-7; CDR3aa: CASSYSGGGRGYEQYF; CDR3nt: TGTGCCAGCAGTTACTCTGGCGGGGGAAGGGGCTACGAGCAGTACTTC
v_gene: TRBV30; d_gene: TRBD1; abundance: few; j_gene: TRBJ1-6; CDR3aa: CAWSRTGGVSPLHF; CDR3nt: TGTGCCTGGAGTCGGACAGGGGGCGTTTCACCCCTCCACTTT
v_gene: TRBV6-5; d_gene: -; abundance: -; j_gene: TRBJ1-1; CDR3aa: CASSYSRGMNTEAFF; CDR3nt: TGTGCCAGCAGTTACTCGAGAGGAATGAACACTGAAGCTTTCTTT
v_gene: TRBV7-2; d_gene: -; abundance: -; j_gene: TRBJ2-2; CDR3aa: CASSPLLANTGELFF; CDR3nt: TGTGCCAGCAGCCCACTCCTCGCGAACACCGGGGAGCTGTTTTTT
v_gene: TRBV11-3; d_gene: -; abundance: few; j_gene: TRBJ2-5; CDR3aa: CASAPGRGAETQYF; CDR3nt: TGTGCCAGCGCACCAGGGAGAGGGGCAGAGACCCAGTACTTC
v_gene: TRBV30; d_gene: TRBD1; abundance: -; j_gene: TRBJ2-7; CDR3aa: CAWREGQGLKQYF; CDR3nt: TGTGCCTGGAGGGAAGGACAGGGCCTCAAGCAGTACTTC
v_gene: TRBV6-6; d_gene: TRBD1; abundance: -; j_gene: TRBJ2-1; CDR3aa: CASRAWTGTEQFF; CDR3nt: TGTGCCAGCAGGGCCTGGACAGGGACGGAGCAGTTCTTC
v_gene: TRBV10-2; d_gene: -; abundance: -; j_gene: TRBJ2-2; CDR3aa: CASRTGTGISGELFF; CDR3nt: TGCGCCAGCCGAACCGGGACCGGAATCTCCGGGGAGCTGTTTTTT
v_gene: TRBV11-3; d_gene: -; abundance: -; j_gene: TRBJ1-1; CDR3aa: CASSLVGGTEAFF; CDR3nt: TGTGCCAGCAGCTTAGTAGGGGGCACTGAAGCTTTCTTT
v_gene: TRBV5-1; d_gene: TRBD2; abundance: -; j_gene: TRBJ2-5; CDR3aa: CASSLGVFSGSGGQYF; CDR3nt: TGCGCCAGCAGCTTGGGGGTTTTTAGCGGGAGTGGTGGCCAGTACTTC
v_gene: TRBV6-1; d_gene: -; abundance: -; j_gene: TRBJ2-5; CDR3aa: CASIARFQETQYF; CDR3nt: TGTGCCAGTATAGCTCGTTTCCAAGAGACCCAGTACTTC
v_gene: TRBV7-2; d_gene: -; abundance: few; j_gene: TRBJ2-3; CDR3aa: CASSQLVAAGDTQYF; CDR3nt: TGTGCCAGCAGTCAGCTTGTTGCGGCGGGAGATACGCAGTATTTT
v_gene: TRBV6-5; d_gene: -; abundance: few; j_gene: TRBJ1-3; CDR3aa: CASGFGGNTIYF; CDR3nt: TGTGCCAGCGGCTTTGGAGGAAACACCATATATTTT
v_gene: TRBV30; d_gene: -; abundance: many; j_gene: TRBJ2-2; CDR3aa: CAWSVRQEELFF; CDR3nt: TGTGCCTGGAGTGTAAGGCAGGAGGAGCTGTTTTTT
v_gene: TRBV29-1; d_gene: -; abundance: -; j_gene: TRBJ2-7; CDR3aa: CSARPGAGEQYF; CDR3nt: TGCAGCGCTCGTCCAGGGGCCGGCGAGCAGTACTTC
v_gene: TRBV30; d_gene: -; abundance: -; j_gene: TRBJ1-2; CDR3aa: CAWSVAAGRVWGYTF; CDR3nt: TGTGCCTGGAGTGTAGCGGCAGGGAGAGTCTGGGGCTACACCTTC
v_gene: TRBV7-2; d_gene: TRBD2; abundance: -; j_gene: TRBJ2-3; CDR3aa: CASSSRGEGSDTQYF; CDR3nt: TGTGCCAGCAGCTCCCGCGGGGAGGGTTCCGATACGCAGTATTTT
v_gene: TRBV5-4; d_gene: -; abundance: -; j_gene: TRBJ2-3; CDR3aa: CASRWEAGDTQYF; CDR3nt: TGTGCCAGCCGGTGGGAGGCGGGGGATACGCAGTATTTT
v_gene: TRBV27; d_gene: TRBD1; abundance: once; j_gene: TRBJ2-6; CDR3aa: CASREDRAGANVLTF; CDR3nt: TGTGCCAGCAGAGAGGACAGGGCTGGGGCCAACGTCCTGACTTTC
v_gene: TRBV30; d_gene: -; abundance: -; j_gene: TRBJ1-5; CDR3aa: CAWSLAGNQPQHF; CDR3nt: TGTGCCTGGAGTTTGGCAGGGAATCAGCCCCAGCATTTT
v_gene: TRBV6-1; d_gene: -; abundance: once; j_gene: TRBJ2-3; CDR3aa: CASSELAWTDTQYF; CDR3nt: TGTGCCAGCAGTGAGTTGGCTTGGACAGATACGCAGTATTTT
v_gene: TRBV10-1; d_gene: TRBD2; abundance: -; j_gene: TRBJ2-5; CDR3aa: CASSEDSGGRKETQYF; CDR3nt: TGCGCCAGCAGTGAGGATAGCGGGGGCCGAAAAGAGACCCAGTACTTC
v_gene: TRBV6-5; d_gene: -; abundance: -; j_gene: TRBJ1-1; CDR3aa: CASKTGPQETFF; CDR3nt: TGTGCCAGCAAAACGGGCCCCCAGGAAACTTTCTTT
v_gene: TRBV7-2; d_gene: TRBD2; abundance: few; j_gene: TRBJ2-5; CDR3aa: CATGLAGVETQYF; CDR3nt: TGTGCCACCGGACTAGCGGGAGTAGAGACCCAGTACTTC
v_gene: TRBV2; d_gene: -; abundance: -; j_gene: TRBJ1-5; CDR3aa: CASQGPREQPQHF; CDR3nt: TGTGCCAGCCAGGGACCCCGAGAACAGCCCCAGCATTTT
v_gene: TRBV7-8; d_gene: -; abundance: -; j_gene: TRBJ2-3; CDR3aa: CASSLLASDRTDTQYF; CDR3nt: TGTGCCAGCAGCTTATTGGCTAGCGACCGCACAGATACGCAGTATTTT
v_gene: TRBV2; d_gene: -; abundance: many; j_gene: TRBJ1-6; CDR3aa: CASSGEGYSPLHF; CDR3nt: TGTGCCAGCAGTGGGGAGGGCTATTCACCCCTCCACTTT
v_gene: TRBV7-9; d_gene: -; abundance: -; j_gene: TRBJ2-6; CDR3aa: CASSLAVGAPGVLTF; CDR3nt: TGTGCCAGCAGCTTAGCTGTGGGGGCGCCGGGCGTCCTGACTTTC
v_gene: TRBV6-5; d_gene: -; abundance: -; j_gene: TRBJ2-7; CDR3aa: CASSAGPSYEQYF; CDR3nt: TGTGCCAGCAGTGCGGGACCTAGTTACGAGCAGTACTTC
v_gene: TRBV10-3; d_gene: -; abundance: few; j_gene: TRBJ2-7; CDR3aa: CAISESGGRQEQYF; CDR3nt: TGTGCCATCAGTGAGTCCGGGGGCCGGCAAGAGCAGTACTTC
v_gene: TRBV5-1; d_gene: TRBD1; abundance: few; j_gene: TRBJ2-7; CDR3aa: CASSYGTGGYEQYF; CDR3nt: TGCGCCAGCAGTTACGGGACAGGGGGCTACGAGCAGTACTTC
v_gene: TRBV7-9; d_gene: TRBD1; abundance: -; j_gene: TRBJ1-2; CDR3aa: CASSSDRGLGYTF; CDR3nt: TGTGCCAGCAGCTCGGACAGGGGGCTTGGCTACACCTTC